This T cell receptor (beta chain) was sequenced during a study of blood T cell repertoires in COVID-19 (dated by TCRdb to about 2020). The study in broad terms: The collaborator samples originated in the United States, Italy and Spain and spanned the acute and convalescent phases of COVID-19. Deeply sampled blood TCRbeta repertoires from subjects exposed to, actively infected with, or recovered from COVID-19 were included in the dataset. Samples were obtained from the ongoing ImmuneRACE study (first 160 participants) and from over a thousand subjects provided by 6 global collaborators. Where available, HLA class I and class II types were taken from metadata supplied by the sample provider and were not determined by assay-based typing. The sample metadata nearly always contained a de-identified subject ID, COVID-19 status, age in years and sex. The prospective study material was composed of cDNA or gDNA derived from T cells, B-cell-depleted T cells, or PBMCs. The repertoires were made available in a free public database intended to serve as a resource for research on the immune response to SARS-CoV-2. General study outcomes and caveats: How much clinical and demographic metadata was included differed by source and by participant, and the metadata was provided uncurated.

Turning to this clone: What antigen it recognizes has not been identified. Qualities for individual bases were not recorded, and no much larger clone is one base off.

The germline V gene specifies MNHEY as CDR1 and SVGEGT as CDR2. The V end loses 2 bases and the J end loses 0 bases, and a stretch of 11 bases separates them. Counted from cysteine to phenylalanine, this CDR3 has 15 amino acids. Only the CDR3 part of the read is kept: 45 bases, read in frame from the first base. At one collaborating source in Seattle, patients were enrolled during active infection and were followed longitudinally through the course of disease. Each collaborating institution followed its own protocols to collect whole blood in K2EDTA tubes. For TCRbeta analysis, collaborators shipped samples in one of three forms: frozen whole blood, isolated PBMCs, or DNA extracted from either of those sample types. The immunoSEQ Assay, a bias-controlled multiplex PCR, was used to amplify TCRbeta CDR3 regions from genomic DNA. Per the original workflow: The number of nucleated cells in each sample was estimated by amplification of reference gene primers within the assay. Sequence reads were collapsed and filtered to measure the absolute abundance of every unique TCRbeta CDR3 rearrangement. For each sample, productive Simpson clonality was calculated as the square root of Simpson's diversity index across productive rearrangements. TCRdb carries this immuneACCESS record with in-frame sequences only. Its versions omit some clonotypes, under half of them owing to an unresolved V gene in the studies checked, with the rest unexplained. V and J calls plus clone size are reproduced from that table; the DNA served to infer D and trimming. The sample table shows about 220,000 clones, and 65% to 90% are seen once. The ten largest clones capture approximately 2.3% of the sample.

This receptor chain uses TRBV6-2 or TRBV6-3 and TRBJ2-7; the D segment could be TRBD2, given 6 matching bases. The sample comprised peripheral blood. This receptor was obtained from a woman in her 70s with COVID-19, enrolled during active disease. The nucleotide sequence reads TGTGCCAGCAGTTACGGGGGGAAAAGCTCCTACGAGCAGTACTTC. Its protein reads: CASSYGGKSSYEQYF.